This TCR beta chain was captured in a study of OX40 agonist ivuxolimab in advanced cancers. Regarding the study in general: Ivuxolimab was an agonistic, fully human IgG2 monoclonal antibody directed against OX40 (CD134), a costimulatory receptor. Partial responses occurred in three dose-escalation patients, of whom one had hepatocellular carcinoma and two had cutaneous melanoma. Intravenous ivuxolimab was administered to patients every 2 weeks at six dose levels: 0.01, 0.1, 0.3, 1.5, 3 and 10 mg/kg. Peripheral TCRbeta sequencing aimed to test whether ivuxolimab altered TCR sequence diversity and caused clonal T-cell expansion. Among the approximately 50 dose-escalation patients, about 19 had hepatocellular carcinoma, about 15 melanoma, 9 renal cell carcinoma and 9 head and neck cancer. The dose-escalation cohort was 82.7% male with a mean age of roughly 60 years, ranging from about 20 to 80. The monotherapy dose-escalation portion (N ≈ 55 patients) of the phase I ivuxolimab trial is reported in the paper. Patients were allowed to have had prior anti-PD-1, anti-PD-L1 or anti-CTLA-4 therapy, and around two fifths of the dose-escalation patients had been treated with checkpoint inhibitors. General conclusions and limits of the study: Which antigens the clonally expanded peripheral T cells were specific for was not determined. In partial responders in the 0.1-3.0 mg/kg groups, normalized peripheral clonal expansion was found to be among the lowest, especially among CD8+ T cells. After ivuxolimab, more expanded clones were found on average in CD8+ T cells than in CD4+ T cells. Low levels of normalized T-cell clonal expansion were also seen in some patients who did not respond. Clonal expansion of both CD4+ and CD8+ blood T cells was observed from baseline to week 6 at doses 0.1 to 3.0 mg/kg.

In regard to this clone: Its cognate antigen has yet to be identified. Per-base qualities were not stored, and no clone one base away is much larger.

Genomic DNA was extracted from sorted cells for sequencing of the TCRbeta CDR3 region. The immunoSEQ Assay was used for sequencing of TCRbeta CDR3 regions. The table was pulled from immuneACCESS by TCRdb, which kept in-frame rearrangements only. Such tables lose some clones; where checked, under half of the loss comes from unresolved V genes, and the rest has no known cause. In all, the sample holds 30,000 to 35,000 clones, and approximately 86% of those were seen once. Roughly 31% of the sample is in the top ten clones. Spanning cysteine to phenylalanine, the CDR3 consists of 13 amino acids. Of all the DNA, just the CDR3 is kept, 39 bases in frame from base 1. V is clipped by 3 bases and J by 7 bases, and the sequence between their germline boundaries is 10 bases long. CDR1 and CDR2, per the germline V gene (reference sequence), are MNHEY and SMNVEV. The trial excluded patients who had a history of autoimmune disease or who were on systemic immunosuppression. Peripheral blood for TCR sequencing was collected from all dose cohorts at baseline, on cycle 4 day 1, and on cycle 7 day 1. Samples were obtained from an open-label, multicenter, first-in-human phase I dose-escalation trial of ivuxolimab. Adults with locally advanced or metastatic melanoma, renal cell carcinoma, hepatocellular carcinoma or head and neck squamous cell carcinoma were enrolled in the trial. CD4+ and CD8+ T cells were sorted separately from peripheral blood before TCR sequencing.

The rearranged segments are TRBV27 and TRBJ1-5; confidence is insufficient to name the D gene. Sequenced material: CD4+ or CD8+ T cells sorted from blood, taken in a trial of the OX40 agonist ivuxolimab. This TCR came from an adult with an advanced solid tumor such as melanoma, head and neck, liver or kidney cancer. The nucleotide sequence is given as TGTGCCAGCAGTTTTAAGGGAGGGCAGCCCCAGCATTTT. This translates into CASSFKGGQPQHF.